The 18 T cell receptor beta chains below all came from one sample that was sequenced in a study of blood T cells in healthy people across ages. A second PCR of 7 to 11 cycles used a sample-barcoded 5' primer and a J-beta primer mix. One entry per CDR3 protein, called by TCRdb with MiXCR from the 5' RACE reads. The table lists approximately 580,000 distinct CDR3 sequences, approximately 25% of them singletons. The data were also submitted as part of a second study, on T cells of mothers and their children.

Specimen: blood. The receptors were gathered from a boy between 10 and 17 years old in good health.

J is TRBJ1-2 and V is TRBV28; 7 nucleotides agree with TRBD1. V lost 5 bases and J lost 3; bases outside the gene matches: 12. The germline V gene has CDR1 MDHEN and CDR2 SYDVKM. The length of the CDR3 is 16 residues. The CDR3 loop is CASSRPEGGAYYGYTF. CDR3 sequence (DNA): TGTGCCAGCAGTCGACCAGAAGGGGGCGCATACTATGGCTACACCTTC.

The chain combines TRBV13 with TRBJ1-1; TRBD1 might be the D (5 bases). This CDR3 is 15 amino acids long. The germline CDR1 and CDR2 sequences are PRHDT and FYEKMQ (reference sequence). V lost 5 bases and J 1 base, leaving 14 bases between the germline ends. CDR3 bases: TGTGCCAGCAGCATGGGGGGGACCTCGAACACTGAAGCTTTCTTT. This encodes CASSMGGTSNTEAFF.

The chain combines TRBV20-1 with TRBJ2-3; 7 bases are shared with TRBD2. The germline CDR1 and CDR2 sequences are DFQATT and SNEGSKA (reference sequence). The CDR3 has 15 residues. Germline trimming cut 6 bases from V and 1 base from J; bases unmatched to any gene: 10. The CDR3 protein is CSALRLAAGTDTQYF. CDR3 DNA: TGCAGTGCCTTACGGCTAGCGGCCGGCACAGATACGCAGTATTTT.

The chain links TRBV27 to TRBJ2-7, with D maybe TRBD1 (5 bases). Trimming shortened V by 6 bases and J by 2 bases, and 11 bases separated the two germline ends. The CDR3 sequence is 13 residues long. CDR1 and CDR2 from the germline V gene are MNHEY and SMNVEV (reference sequence). CDR3 in DNA: TGTGCCAGCAGCTTAGGGGTCGCCTACGAGCAGTACTTC. Its translation is CASSLGVAYEQYF.

This clonotype was seen only a few times. The genes are TRBV27 and TRBJ1-6; a weak D match, TRBD1 (5 bases). The germline gives CDR1 MNHEY, CDR2 SMNVEV (reference sequence). Deletions cut 0 bases from V and 11 bases from J, with 14 bases between. CDR3 length equals 15 residues. This CDR3 is CASSLSTAASAPLHF. DNA of the CDR3: TGTGCCAGCAGTTTATCGACAGCCGCCTCGGCACCCCTCCACTTT.

The chain couples TRBV18 to TRBJ2-2; D call uncertain. Trimming shortened V by 2 bases and J by 2 bases, and 6 bases separated the two germline ends. The CDR3 is 14 residues long. Germline values: CDR1 KGHSH, CDR2 LQKENI. DNA for the CDR3: TGTGCCAGCTCACCAATGGCCAACACCGGGGAGCTGTTTTTT. This codes for CASSPMANTGELFF.

The V and J genes are TRBV6-7 and TRBJ1-5; possibly TRBD1 for D (5 bases). TRBV6-7 qualifies as an ORF whose function is uncertain. The CDR3 is made up of 18 amino acids. With 10 bases removed from V and 0 bases from J, the gap between germline ends came to 25 bases. CDR3 nucleotide sequence: TGTGCCATCACAGTTACAAGGCAGGGACTCTATAGCAATCAGCCCCAGCATTTT. It codes for CAITVTRQGLYSNQPQHF.

In its sample, this clonotype was seen many times. This rearrangement joins TRBV7-3 to TRBJ2-6; D is perhaps TRBD2 (6 bases). The CDR3 totals 15 residues. V was shortened by 7 bases and J by 0 bases, with 10 bases between the two germline ends. Germline-derived CDR1 and CDR2 are SGHTA and FQGTGA. CDR3 sequence reads: CASTLGGSGANVLTF. The CDR3, as DNA: TGTGCCAGCACCTTGGGGGGCTCTGGGGCCAACGTCCTGACTTTC.

The chain is built from TRBV18 and TRBJ1-1; D may be TRBD1 (6 bases). Germline V gene lookup returns CDR1 KGHSH and CDR2 LQKENI. The CDR3 has 14 amino acids. Trimming cost V 2 bases and J 1 base, with 8 bases left between them. CDR3 bases: TGTGCCAGCTCACCAACACAGGGGAACACTGAAGCTTTCTTT. Its protein is CASSPTQGNTEAFF. The full variable domain, with the rest looked up from reference TRBV18 and TRBJ1-1, is NAGVMQNPRHLVRRRGQEARLRCSPMKGHSHVYWYRQLPEEGLKFMVYLQKENIIDESGMPKERFSAEFPKEGPSILRIQQVVRGDSAAYFCASSPTQGNTEAFFGQGTRLTVV.

V usage is TRBV6-2 or TRBV6-3 and J usage is TRBJ2-5, with no clear D. The J call is uncertain, as TRBJ2-7 better fits the DNA end. Per the germline V gene, CDR1 is MNHEY and CDR2 is SVGEGT. The CDR3 contains 15 residues. The CDR3 bases are TGTGCCAGCAGTTACGGTGTTCGGTCTACCTACGAGCAGTACTTC. This encodes CASSYGVRSTYEQYF.

The rearrangement uses TRBV29-1 and TRBJ2-5; 7 bases fit TRBD2. The end of the DNA is better explained by TRBJ2-1, so the J call may be wrong. The length of the CDR3 is 16 residues. Germline V gives CDR1 SQVTM, CDR2 ANQGSEA. This CDR3 reads CSVSKAGDGNYNEQFF. The CDR3 DNA reads TGCAGCGTTTCCAAGGCGGGGGACGGAAACTACAATGAGCAGTTCTTC.

The CDR3 loop reads CASSPTWGRPNEKLFF. The CDR3 nucleotides read TGTGCCAGCAGCCCCACGTGGGGTCGCCCTAATGAAAAACTGTTTTTT. The rearrangement joins TRBV7-8 to TRBJ1-4; D gene ambiguous. V lost 5 bases and J lost 3, with 16 bases in between. CDR1 is SGHVS and CDR2 is FQNEAQ in the germline V gene. The CDR3 is made up of 16 amino acids.

The chain is built from TRBV28 and TRBJ2-5; 9 bases line up with TRBD2. The closer fit of TRBJ2-7 to the DNA end suggests the J call may be wrong. This CDR3 region has 16 residues. CDR1 is MDHEN and CDR2 is SYDVKM in the germline V gene. In DNA form, the CDR3 reads TGTGCCAGCAGTTCTTCCATAGCGGGAGAGTCCGACGAGCAGTACTTC. Translated: CASSSSIAGESDEQYF.

This clonotype was recorded at least ten times. DNA for the CDR3: TGTGCCAGCAGCGCCCCGAGGGACAGGTACTCCGGGGAGCTGTTTTTT. Encoded protein: CASSAPRDRYSGELFF. This chain links TRBV9 with TRBJ2-2; 8 bases align to TRBD1. Germline V lookup: CDR1 SGDLS, CDR2 YYNGEE. This CDR3 is built from 16 residues. Unmatched junction bases numbered 10, after V lost 3 bases and J lost 6 bases.

This clonotype was observed a few times. The chain couples TRBV28 to TRBJ2-3; 14 nucleotides agree with TRBD2. After removal of 11 bases from V and 4 bases from J, the junction contained 11 bases not matched to a gene. The germline CDR1 and CDR2 sequences are MDHEN and SYDVKM. The CDR3 is 16 residues long. The CDR3 bases are TGTGCCTCCGAGGGACTAGCGGGGGAAGGGGCAGATACGCAGTATTTT. Encoded protein: CASEGLAGEGADTQYF.

The chain employs TRBV20-1 and TRBJ2-1, with 7 nucleotides matching TRBD2. From germline, CDR1 is DFQATT and CDR2 SNEGSKA (reference sequence). The CDR3 runs 15 residues. The V and J ends lost 2 bases and 8 bases, in that order; junction bases with no gene match: 12. The CDR3 coding sequence is TGCAGTGCTAGATCATCGGAGGGGAGGGCCGATGAGCAGTTCTTC. Translation: CSARSSEGRADEQFF.

This clonotype was seen a handful of times. The gene calls are TRBV28 and TRBJ1-5; D is ambiguous. The CDR3 extends over 13 amino acids. V lost 7 bases and J 1 base, leaving 8 bases between the germline ends. Germline CDR1 is MDHEN and CDR2 is SYDVKM. The CDR3 loop is CASTDGSNQPQHF. The CDR3 DNA is TGTGCCAGCACGGACGGAAGCAATCAGCCCCAGCATTTT.

This clonotype showed up just a few times. This sequence joins TRBV20-1 and TRBJ1-3, with unresolved D. The ends were cut back, 0 bases at V and 2 bases at J, with 2 bases in the middle. This CDR3 comprises 12 residues. The V gene's germline CDR1 is DFQATT and CDR2 SNEGSKA (reference sequence). CDR3 sequence (DNA): TGCAGTGCTAGAGATACTGGAAACACCATATATTTT. It codes for CSARDTGNTIYF.